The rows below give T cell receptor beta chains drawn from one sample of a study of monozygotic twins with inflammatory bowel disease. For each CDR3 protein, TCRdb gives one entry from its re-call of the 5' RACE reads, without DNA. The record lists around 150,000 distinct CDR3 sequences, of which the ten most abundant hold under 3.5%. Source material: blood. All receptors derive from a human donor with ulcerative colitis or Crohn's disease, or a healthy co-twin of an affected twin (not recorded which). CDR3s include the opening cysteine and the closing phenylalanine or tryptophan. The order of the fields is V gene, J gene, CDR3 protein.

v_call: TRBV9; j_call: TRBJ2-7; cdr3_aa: CASSAGLAGGIYEQYF
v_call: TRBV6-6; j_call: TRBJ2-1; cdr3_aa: CAASGRRGNEQFF
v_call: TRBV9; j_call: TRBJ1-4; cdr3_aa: CASSAGTVKEKLFF
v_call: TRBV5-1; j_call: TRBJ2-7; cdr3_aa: CASSVGLAGLEQYF
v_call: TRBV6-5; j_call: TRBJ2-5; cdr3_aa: CASSYSYDGETQYF
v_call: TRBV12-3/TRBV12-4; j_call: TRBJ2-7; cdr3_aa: CASTQYRDSGTYEQYF
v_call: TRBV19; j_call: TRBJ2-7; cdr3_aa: CASSMLSGRAHEQYF
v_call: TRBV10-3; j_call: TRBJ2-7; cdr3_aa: CAISATGKNYEQYF
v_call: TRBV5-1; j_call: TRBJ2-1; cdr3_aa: CASSLAIQRTGEQFF
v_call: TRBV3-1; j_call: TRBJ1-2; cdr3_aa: CASSRGEFGYTF
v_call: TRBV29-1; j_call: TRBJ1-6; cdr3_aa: CSVKTGTDNSPLHF
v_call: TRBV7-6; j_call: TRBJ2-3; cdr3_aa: CASSIPGLADTDTQYF
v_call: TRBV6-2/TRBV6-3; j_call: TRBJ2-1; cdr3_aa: CASSYFSTEQFF
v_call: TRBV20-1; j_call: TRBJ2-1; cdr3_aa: CSALFRSHNEQFF
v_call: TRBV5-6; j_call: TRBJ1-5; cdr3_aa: CASSLDRGRGSQPQHF
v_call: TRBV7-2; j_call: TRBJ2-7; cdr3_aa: CASLRTDAYEQYF
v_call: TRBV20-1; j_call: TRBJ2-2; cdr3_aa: CSVPGTMTTGELFF
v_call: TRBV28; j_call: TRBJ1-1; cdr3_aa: CASRYGDGQVVMNTEAFF
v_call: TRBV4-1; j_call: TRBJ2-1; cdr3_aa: CASSQMGTGGRLEVVSYNEQFF
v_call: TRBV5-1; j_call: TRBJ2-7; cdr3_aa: CASSSRTGGNEQYF
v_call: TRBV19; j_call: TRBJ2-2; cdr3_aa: CASSFGTGGTGELFF
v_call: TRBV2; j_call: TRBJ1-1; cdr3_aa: CASSKPRQGALGNTEAFF
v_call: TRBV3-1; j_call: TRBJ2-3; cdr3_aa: CASSVQDTQYF
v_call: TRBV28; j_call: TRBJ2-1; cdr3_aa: CASSLIAGVDYEQFF
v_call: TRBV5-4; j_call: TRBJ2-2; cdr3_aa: CASSFPPNTGELFF
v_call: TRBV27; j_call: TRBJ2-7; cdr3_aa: CASSLSSRAFYEQYF
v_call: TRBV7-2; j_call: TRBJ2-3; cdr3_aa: CASSSVFTGSTDTQYF
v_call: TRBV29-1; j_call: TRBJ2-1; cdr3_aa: CSTKGLSYNEQFF
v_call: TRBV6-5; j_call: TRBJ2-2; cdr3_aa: CASGYSGRELFF
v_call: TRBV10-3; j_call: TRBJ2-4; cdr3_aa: CAISRQLAKNIQYF
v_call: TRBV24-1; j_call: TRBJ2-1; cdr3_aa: CATSDPGEGSYNEQFF
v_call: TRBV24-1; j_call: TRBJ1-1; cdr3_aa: CATSDSAGRNTEAFF
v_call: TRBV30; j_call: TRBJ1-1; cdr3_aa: CAWSVNSEAFF
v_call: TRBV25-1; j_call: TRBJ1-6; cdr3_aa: CASSQESYNSPLHF
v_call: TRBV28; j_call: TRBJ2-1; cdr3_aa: CASSSLAGALSNEQFF
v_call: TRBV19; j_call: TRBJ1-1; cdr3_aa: CASSIRANEAFF
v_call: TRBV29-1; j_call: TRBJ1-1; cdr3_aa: CSVGQGEGTEAFF
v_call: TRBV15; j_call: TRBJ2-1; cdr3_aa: CATSRDFVGGYNEQFF